This T cell receptor beta chain was captured in a study of T-cell reconstitution after alpha-beta-depleted transplantation in children. The TCRbeta library was prepared with unique molecular identifiers. MiXCR, applied by TCRdb to the PCR reads, yields one record per CDR3 protein. The data hold 90,000 to 120,000 distinct CDR3 sequences, with around 6.4% observed a single time. This clonotype showed up many times. Its antigen remains unknown. General study points: Two months or so post-transplant, alpha-beta T cells reportedly derived from several hundred expanded graft clones. One year post-transplant, T-cell counts and diversity were largely derived from T cells produced anew.

The CDR3 is 16 residues long. Germline-derived CDR1 and CDR2 are LGHNA and YSLEER. Between the trimmed V and J ends, which lost 0 bases and 4 bases, there was a span of 12 bases. The chain has TRBV4-3 and TRBJ2-2, with D possibly being TRBD1 or TRBD2 (6 bases each). The clonotype comes from a male patient aged 2-15 years who had a stem cell transplant for acute lymphoblastic leukemia, so the T cells may come from the graft donor. The starting material was PBMCs, mostly from graft donor cells, obtained 360 days after TCRalphabeta/CD19-depleted stem cell transplant. The CDR3 DNA follows: TGCGCCAGCAGCCAAGACGGAGAGGGGGGCACCGGGGAGCTGTTTTTT. Protein sequence: CASSQDGEGGTGELFF.